The rows below give T cell receptor beta chains drawn from one sample of a study of blood T cell repertoires in COVID-19. The protocol was immunoSEQ multiplex PCR, while the TCRdb copy is restricted to in-frame clones and leaves out a portion. The sample lists 150,000 to 200,000 clones; roughly 80% were seen once. The specimen was peripheral blood. The receptors originated from a woman aged 70-85 years with COVID-19, enrolled during active disease. Each CDR3 is given with its conserved first and last residue. Fields, in order: J gene, clone size, D gene, V gene, CDR3 protein, CDR3 DNA. A D gene is named only where the DNA matches it firmly. Size is omitted from some rows. Given values are once, few, many or a class for expanded clones.

TRBJ2-3 | few | TRBD2 | TRBV5-1 | CASSLRTSGRSTRGTDTQYF | TGCGCCAGCAGCTTGAGGACTAGCGGGAGGTCCACTCGGGGCACAGATACGCAGTATTTT
TRBJ1-1 | . | TRBD1 | TRBV11-2 | CASSDPGQTGGTEAFF | TGTGCCAGCAGCGACCCGGGACAGACAGGAGGCACTGAAGCTTTCTTT
TRBJ2-1 | few | TRBD2 | TRBV5-6 | CASSLVLAGGWYEQFF | TGTGCCAGCAGCTTGGTGCTAGCGGGAGGCTGGTATGAGCAGTTCTTC
TRBJ1-6 | . | TRBD1 | TRBV15 | CATSRGETGGSPLHF | TGTGCCACCAGCAGAGGGGAGACAGGGGGATCACCCCTCCACTTT
TRBJ2-2 | few | . | TRBV24-1 | CATSGEHTGELFF | TGTGCCACCAGTGGTGAGCACACCGGGGAGCTGTTTTTT
TRBJ2-7 | . | . | TRBV6-2/TRBV6-3 | CASSLQGIEQYF | TGTGCCAGCAGTTTACAGGGTATCGAGCAGTACTTC
TRBJ1-4 | . | TRBD1 | TRBV9 | CASSVGGRTGYEKLFF | TGTGCCAGCAGCGTGGGGGGTCGGACAGGGTATGAAAAACTGTTTTTT
TRBJ1-1 | . | . | TRBV6-5 | CASSDSPNTEAFF | TGTGCCAGCTCCGACAGCCCGAACACTGAAGCTTTCTTT
TRBJ2-7 | once | TRBD1 | TRBV7-9 | CASSSDRASYEQYF | TGTGCCAGCAGCTCGGACAGGGCATCCTACGAGCAGTACTTC
TRBJ2-7 | . | . | TRBV11-2 | CASSRYREDYEQYF | TGTGCCAGCAGCCGTTACAGGGAAGACTACGAGCAGTACTTC
TRBJ2-1 | . | TRBD2 | TRBV4-3 | CASSLYPPGLAGVVEQFF | TGCGCCAGCAGCCTTTATCCCCCGGGACTAGCGGGAGTAGTTGAGCAGTTCTTC
TRBJ2-2 | . | . | TRBV24-1 | CATQGLSRDTGELFF | TGTGCCACCCAGGGACTCTCCCGGGACACCGGGGAGCTGTTTTTT
TRBJ2-7 | . | . | TRBV6-5 | CASSRGRAYEQYF | TGTGCCAGCAGTAGAGGAAGAGCCTACGAGCAGTACTTC
TRBJ2-3 | . | TRBD1 | TRBV28 | CASSPTGGNLDTQYF | TGTGCCAGCAGCCCGACAGGGGGCAATTTGGATACGCAGTATTTT
TRBJ2-3 | . | . | TRBV9 | CASSVGAGRGLDTQYF | TGTGCCAGCAGCGTGGGAGCGGGTCGGGGTTTGGATACGCAGTATTTT
TRBJ2-1 | . | TRBD1 | TRBV18 | CASSPNRGSYNEQFF | TGTGCCAGCTCACCTAACAGGGGTTCCTACAATGAGCAGTTCTTC
TRBJ2-6 | once | . | TRBV24-1 | CATSDNGRGRSSGANVLTF | TGTGCCACCAGTGATAATGGCAGGGGACGTTCCTCTGGGGCCAACGTCCTGACTTTC
TRBJ1-1 | . | . | TRBV11-2 | CASTIVEGKATEAFF | TGTGCCAGCACCATTGTAGAGGGAAAAGCGACTGAAGCTTTCTTT
TRBJ1-4 | . | TRBD1 | TRBV13 | CASSSAQGAMDEKLFF | TGTGCCAGCAGCTCGGCACAGGGGGCGATGGATGAAAAACTGTTTTTT
TRBJ2-1 | few | TRBD1 | TRBV4-1 | CASRGQGSGEQFF | TGCGCCAGCAGGGGACAGGGATCAGGTGAGCAGTTCTTC
TRBJ1-6 | few | . | TRBV10-3 | CAIGLGQNNSPLHF | TGTGCCATCGGGCTTGGACAGAATAATTCACCCCTCCACTTT
TRBJ2-3 | . | TRBD2 | TRBV30 | CAWSSSATSGSHSARRGTQYF | TGTGCCTGGAGTTCGTCGGCGACTAGCGGGAGTCATTCCGCACGGCGTGGTACGCAGTATTTT
TRBJ2-1 | . | TRBD2 | TRBV3-1/TRBV3-2 | CASSQGAGGGRASPLFF | TGTGCCAGCAGCCAAGGCGCCGGGGGCGGGAGGGCCTCTCCGCTGTTCTTC
TRBJ1-5 | . | TRBD1 | TRBV2 | CASSRTGGGSNQPQHF | TGTGCCAGCAGTCGTACAGGGGGCGGGAGCAATCAGCCCCAGCATTTT
TRBJ1-3 | . | TRBD1 | TRBV7-8 | CASSLRQGVGNTIYF | TGTGCCAGCAGCTTACGGCAGGGGGTAGGAAACACCATATATTTT
TRBJ2-1 | . | TRBD1 | TRBV9 | CASSPHHRGSYNEQFF | TGTGCCAGCAGCCCCCACCACAGGGGCTCCTACAATGAGCAGTTCTTC
TRBJ2-2 | . | . | TRBV7-9 | CASSPDSGNTGELFF | TGTGCCAGCAGCCCCGACAGTGGGAACACCGGGGAGCTGTTTTTT
TRBJ2-7 | . | TRBD2 | TRBV18 | CASSTTSGSYEQYF | TGTGCCAGCTCAACGACTAGCGGGAGCTACGAGCAGTACTTC
TRBJ2-2 | once | TRBD2 | TRBV7-7 | CASSLSEPGLAGVLLNTGELFF | TGTGCCAGCAGCTTATCCGAGCCGGGACTAGCGGGAGTTCTTCTAAACACCGGGGAGCTGTTTTTT
TRBJ2-4 | . | . | TRBV9 | CASSGPLGNIQYF | TGTGCCAGCAGCGGGCCACTAGGGAACATTCAGTACTTC
TRBJ1-1 | . | . | TRBV14 | CASSQAASGVSAFF | TGTGCCAGCAGCCAAGCCGCATCAGGGGTTTCAGCTTTCTTT
TRBJ1-2 | . | . | TRBV5-1 | CASSLGDKSTNYGYTF | TGCGCCAGCAGCTTGGGAGACAAGAGTACAAACTATGGCTACACCTTC
TRBJ2-7 | . | TRBD2 | TRBV30 | CAWSVSGRFYEQYF | TGTGCCTGGAGTGTAAGCGGGAGGTTCTACGAGCAGTACTTC
TRBJ2-1 | . | TRBD2 | TRBV11-3 | CASSLGGGSGRAYEQFF | TGTGCCAGCAGCTTAGGTGGTGGTAGCGGGAGGGCCTATGAGCAGTTCTTC
TRBJ2-5 | . | TRBD1 | TRBV5-4 | CASSLDRGRRETQYF | TGTGCCAGCAGCTTGGACAGGGGGCGCCGAGAGACCCAGTACTTC
TRBJ2-5 | . | . | TRBV5-1 | CASTNGETQYF | TGCGCCAGCACCAACGGAGAGACCCAGTACTTC
TRBJ1-3 | . | . | TRBV6-1 | CASSEARTVLRNTIYF | TGTGCCAGCAGTGAAGCGAGAACGGTACTTAGAAACACCATATATTTT
TRBJ2-5 | . | . | TRBV29-1 | CSVGKGTKHQETQYF | TGCAGCGTTGGCAAAGGGACAAAACACCAAGAGACCCAGTACTTC
TRBJ2-3 | . | TRBD1 | TRBV6-1 | CASSEGTAADTQYF | TGTGCCAGCAGTGAGGGGACAGCGGCAGATACGCAGTATTTT
TRBJ2-2 | . | . | TRBV30 | CAWSSRVRGTGELFF | TGTGCCTGGAGTTCGCGGGTTCGGGGTACCGGGGAGCTGTTTTTT
TRBJ2-5 | . | TRBD2 | TRBV5-1 | CASWGGAGVPETQYF | TGCGCCAGCTGGGGGGGAGCGGGAGTACCAGAGACCCAGTACTTC
TRBJ2-6 | . | . | TRBV24-1 | CATSAPTGSGANVLTF | TGTGCCACCAGTGCCCCCACGGGCTCTGGGGCCAACGTCCTGACTTTC
TRBJ1-3 | . | . | TRBV3-1/TRBV3-2 | CASRTGFGNTIYF | TGTGCCAGCAGAACAGGGTTCGGAAACACCATATATTTT
TRBJ2-7 | . | TRBD2 | TRBV10-3 | CAISEVVAGAGEQYF | TGTGCCATCAGTGAGGTGGTAGCGGGAGCTGGGGAGCAGTACTTC
TRBJ1-2 | . | TRBD1 | TRBV28 | CASRSGTGRPGGYTF | TGTGCCAGCAGGTCCGGGACAGGGCGCCCGGGTGGCTACACCTTC
TRBJ2-2 | . | . | TRBV9 | CASSVGHSNTGELFF | TGTGCCAGCAGCGTAGGTCACTCGAACACCGGGGAGCTGTTTTTT
TRBJ2-2 | once | . | TRBV5-1 | CASSLNAAGNTGELFF | TGCGCCAGCAGCTTGAACGCGGCCGGTAACACCGGGGAGCTGTTTTTT